The 17 T cell receptor beta chains reported below all come from one sample, sequenced in a study of blood T cell repertoires in COVID-19. Generated by immunoSEQ multiplex PCR, the TCRdb table keeps only in-frame clones and is missing some. The table records some 78,000 clones, 84% of them present only once. The sequencing sample was made of peripheral blood. These receptors all come from a man in his fifties or sixties with acute or convalescent COVID-19.

In this sample, this clone turned up a few times. The genes are TRBV11-3 and TRBJ2-1; D may be TRBD2 (6 bases). CDR1 and CDR2 (germline): SGHNT, YENEEA. Deletions cut 5 bases from V and 4 bases from J, with 18 bases between. The CDR3 runs 16 residues. The CDR3 nucleotides read TGTGCCAGCAGCCCGCGGAGGGGCCGAAATTACAATGAGCAGTTCTTC. Protein sequence: CASSPRRGRNYNEQFF.

The chain couples TRBV27 to TRBJ2-1; tentatively, D is TRBD1 (6 bases). V lost 2 bases and J 9 bases, leaving 17 bases between the germline ends. Germline CDR1 is MNHEY and CDR2 is SMNVEV (reference sequence). CDR3 length: 15 residues. DNA for the CDR3: TGTGCCAGCAGTTTAGGGGGCCTCGGCTTGAGTGAGCAGTTCTTC. Its protein is CASSLGGLGLSEQFF.

V and J are TRBV19 and TRBJ2-1; D not resolved. Trimming stripped 1 base from V and 8 bases from J, with 6 bases between. Germline assignment: CDR1 LNHDA and CDR2 SQIVND (reference sequence). The CDR3 totals 12 residues. CDR3 sequence: CASSIGGYEQFF. The DNA for the CDR3 is TGTGCCAGTAGTATAGGCGGCTATGAGCAGTTCTTC.

This clone was detected once. The chain links TRBV10-3 to TRBJ1-1, with TRBD1 identical over 7 bases. CDR1 and CDR2 (germline): ENHRY, SYGVKD. This CDR3 is built from 15 residues. The V gene end was trimmed by 0 bases and the J gene end by 0 bases; junction bases not matched to a gene: 1. CDR3 coding DNA: TGTGCCATCAGTGAGTCACAGGGGTTGAACACTGAAGCTTTCTTT. Its translation is CAISESQGLNTEAFF.

The gene calls are TRBV18 and TRBJ2-5; D gene ambiguous. The CDR3 is made up of 14 amino acids. The germline V and J ends were trimmed by 3 bases and 5 bases, with 13 bases remaining between them. In germline, CDR1 is KGHSH, CDR2 LQKENI. CDR3 amino acids: CASSPSVSRETQYF. CDR3 bases: TGTGCCAGCTCACCTTCGGTGAGTCGGGAGACCCAGTACTTC.

The rearrangement joins TRBV29-1 to TRBJ2-7; 10 nucleotides match TRBD1. This CDR3 region has 12 residues. The V and J ends lost 7 bases and 2 bases, in that order; junction bases with no gene match: 2. From germline, CDR1 is SQVTM and CDR2 ANQGSEA. The CDR3 coding sequence is TGCAGCGCGGGACAGGGGACCTACGAGCAGTACTTC. Protein product: CSAGQGTYEQYF.

Here the CDR3 DNA reads TGTGCCGGGGGGGGACAGGGCGCGAACACCGGGGAGCTGTTTTTT. Amino acids: CAGGGQGANTGELFF. This chain joins TRBV7-8 and TRBJ2-2; TRBD1 agrees at 9 bases. The germline V gene encodes CDR1 SGHVS and CDR2 FQNEAQ. V was pared by 11 bases and J by 0 bases, with 7 bases of the junction left unmatched. The CDR3 contains 15 residues.

This clone was seen only once. The chain carries TRBV4-3 and TRBJ1-1, with D perhaps TRBD1 (5 bases). The CDR3 has 15 amino acids. The ends were cut back, 4 bases at V and 3 bases at J, with 15 bases in the middle. Germline V gene sequence: CDR1 LGHNA, CDR2 YSLEER. CDR3 residues: CASSPDQGGDTEAFF. The DNA of the CDR3 is TGCGCCAGCAGCCCCGACCAGGGAGGGGACACTGAAGCTTTCTTT.

The chain has TRBV27 and TRBJ1-2, with TRBD1 matching 12 bases. V shed 8 bases, J shed 3 bases, and the junction held 10 bases outside the gene matches. The germline V gene has CDR1 MNHEY and CDR2 SMNVEV (reference sequence). The CDR3 length is 16 residues. The CDR3 sequence: CASFAPGTGGDYGYTF. The CDR3 nucleotides are TGTGCCAGCTTCGCCCCCGGGACAGGGGGCGACTATGGCTACACCTTC.

The V gene is TRBV7-9, the J gene TRBJ2-4; 8 bases line up with TRBD1. This CDR3 is built from 17 residues. Germline V gene data show CDR1 as SEHNR and CDR2 as FQNEAQ (reference sequence). The V segment lost 5 bases and the J segment 8 bases; nucleotides outside the gene matches: 17. CDR3 loop: CASSLEGGSGGTDIQYF. The CDR3 DNA follows: TGTGCCAGCAGCCTAGAGGGTGGCTCAGGGGGCACGGACATTCAGTACTTC.

The chain uses TRBV18 and TRBJ1-1; 9 bases are a match to TRBD1. The germline CDR1 and CDR2 sequences are KGHSH and LQKENI. The CDR3 sequence is 17 residues long. Trimming at V came to 1 base and at J to 1 base, leaving 7 bases not matched to a gene. The CDR3 DNA reads TGTGCCAGCTCACCACGAGGGGTGGGACAGGGGAACACTGAAGCTTTCTTT. The encoded protein is CASSPRGVGQGNTEAFF.

This clone was detected only a few times. The chain's CDR3 is CASSRSGTGQYEQYF. Written as DNA, the CDR3 is TGTGCCAGCAGTCGTTCAGGGACAGGGCAATACGAGCAGTACTTC. This chain joins TRBV6-2 or TRBV6-3 and TRBJ2-7; TRBD1 matches at 9 bases. This CDR3 has 15 amino acids. V lost 5 bases, J lost 4 bases, and 9 bases stayed unmatched. Per the germline V gene, CDR1 is MNHEY and CDR2 is SVGEGT.

J is TRBJ2-7 and V is TRBV7-2; tentatively, D is TRBD1 (5 bases). The V and J ends lost 1 base and 2 bases respectively, with 9 bases between them. The CDR3 covers 14 residues. Germline V gives CDR1 SGHTA, CDR2 FQGNSA. The CDR3 reads CASSLVQGPYEQYF. The CDR3 DNA is TGTGCCAGCAGCTTAGTTCAGGGCCCCTACGAGCAGTACTTC.

The chain uses TRBV6-5 and TRBJ1-3; no reliable D call. Trimming left V 0 bases short and J 0 bases short, with 9 bases between. The CDR3 totals 16 residues. Germline CDR1 and CDR2: MNHEY and SVGAGI. CDR3 amino acids: CASSYSTYSSGNTIYF. As DNA, the CDR3 is TGTGCCAGCAGTTACTCGACCTACAGCTCTGGAAACACCATATATTTT.

The chain links TRBV19 to TRBJ2-1, with 11 bases lining up with TRBD2. V trimming: 7 bases; J trimming: 8 bases; junction bases outside the gene matches: 10. The CDR3 extends over 15 amino acids. Germline assignment: CDR1 LNHDA and CDR2 SQIVND (reference sequence). The CDR3 protein is CASNRVSGGAYEQFF. In DNA form, the CDR3 reads TGTGCCAGTAACCGTGTTAGCGGGGGGGCTTATGAGCAGTTCTTC.

This rearrangement joins TRBV19 to TRBJ2-1; 9 positions agree with TRBD2. Trimming took 5 bases from V and 4 from J; bases not matched to a gene: 6. In germline, CDR1 is LNHDA, CDR2 SQIVND (reference sequence). The CDR3 contains 15 residues. CDR3: CASSVLAGQYNEQFF. The CDR3 DNA follows: TGTGCCAGTAGTGTTCTAGCGGGACAATACAATGAGCAGTTCTTC.

The V and J genes are TRBV7-2 and TRBJ2-1, with D maybe TRBD2 (6 bases). Per the germline V gene, CDR1 is SGHTA and CDR2 is FQGNSA. The CDR3 length is 15 residues. The V end lost 3 bases, the J end lost 4 bases, and 13 bases lay between the germline ends. This CDR3 reads CASSFGGSPYNEQFF. The CDR3 bases are TGTGCCAGCAGCTTTGGGGGGTCCCCTTACAATGAGCAGTTCTTC.